This TCR beta chain was documented in a study of shared clonotypes between healthy human individuals. Sorted-subset replicate PCRs used 200 ng of genomic DNA. This amount corresponded to approximately 30,000 T cell genomes. TCRdb's table, derived via immunoSEQ multiplex PCR, lists solely in-frame clones and lacks some. The sample contains around 560,000 clones, about 95% of which appear only once. Study findings and constraints: The genetic and exposure-history diversity represented was limited by few donors.

For this clone: Antigen specificity is unknown.

CD45RO negativity and positive selection for CCR7 defined naive CD8 cells, a population that excluded terminally differentiated effector memory CD45RA+ cells. Germline CDR1 SNHLY, CDR2 FYNNEI. J lost 0 bases, V lost 8 bases, and 2 bases had no gene match. CDR3 length: 13 amino acids. Source material: naive CD8+ T cells sorted from blood. The chain is built from TRBV2 and TRBJ2-3, with 7 bases lining up with TRBD1. The TCR sequence derives from a woman between 25 and 40 years old in good health. CDR3 sequence: CASETGSTDTQYF. The CDR3 DNA reads TGTGCCAGCGAGACAGGGAGCACAGATACGCAGTATTTT.